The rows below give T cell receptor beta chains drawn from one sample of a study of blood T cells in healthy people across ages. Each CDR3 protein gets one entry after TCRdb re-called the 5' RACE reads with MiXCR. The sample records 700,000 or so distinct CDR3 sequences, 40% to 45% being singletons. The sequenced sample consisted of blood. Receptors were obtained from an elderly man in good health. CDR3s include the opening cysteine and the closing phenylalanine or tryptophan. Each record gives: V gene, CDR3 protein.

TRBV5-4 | CASSRAGGRDEQYF
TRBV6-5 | CASSGWDRAIYEQYF
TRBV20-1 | CSARDARQETQYF
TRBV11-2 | CASSLGTGWGTDTQYF
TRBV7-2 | CASSLDVGGGKTQYF
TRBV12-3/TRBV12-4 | CASSSSGRAHEQFF
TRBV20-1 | CSARVWETQYF
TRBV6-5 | CASSTGRVDYGYTF
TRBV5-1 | CASFQRGTGANVLTF
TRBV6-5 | CASSHDPNYGYTF
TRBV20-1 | CSARDQLAGYYNSPLHF
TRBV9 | CASSVAGMGSGANVLTF
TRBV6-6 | CASSYQDRGGETQYF
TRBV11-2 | CASSPGGWAPNGQFF
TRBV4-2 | CASSQAGTGGAEQYF
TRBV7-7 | CASSLGRTGHGELFF
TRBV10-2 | CASSDRPKTGYTF
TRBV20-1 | CSATASGSYEQYF
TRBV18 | CASSPYDRGRLKNTEAFF
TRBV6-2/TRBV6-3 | CASSRLNGGQNIQYF
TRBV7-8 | CASSLGLAGREQFF
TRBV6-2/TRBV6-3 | CASSSNPGQGSGNEQFF
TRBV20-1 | CSARSRGRLSYNEQYF
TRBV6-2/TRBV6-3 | CASIPTGAETQYF
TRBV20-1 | CSARLRKGGSGSQETQYF
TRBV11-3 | CASSRESSGGLNEQFF
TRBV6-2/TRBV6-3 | CASSYPSGSSGANVLTF
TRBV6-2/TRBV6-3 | CASSYSASRNYGYTF
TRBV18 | CASSPDLGGPSYEQYF
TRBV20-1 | CSARDAPRVNTGELFF
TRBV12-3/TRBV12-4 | CASSFSGPSNEKLFF
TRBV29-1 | CSVEPTGQGSYGYTF
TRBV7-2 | CAGSLVGTSSYEQYF
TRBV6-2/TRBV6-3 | CASTRTEGPFYGYTF
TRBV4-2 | CASSQSRDSYEQYF
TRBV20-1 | CSARAGQALGGELFF
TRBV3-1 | CASSHRWGGRPNIQYF
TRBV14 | CASSPLGQGAERTQYF
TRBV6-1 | CASSVDSYSNQPQHF
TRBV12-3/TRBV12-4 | CASRMDRANYNEQFF
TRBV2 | CASSAPLAVGYTGELFF
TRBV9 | CASSIRLAGRETQYF
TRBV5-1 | CASSFGGADIQYF
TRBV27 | CASNILDRGAHEQYF
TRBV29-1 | CSVGLANYQETQYF
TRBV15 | CATSRDRRQTLSGANVLTF
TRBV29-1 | CSVEDREGTYGHTF
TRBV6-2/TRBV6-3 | CASSVSWAGGPEEQFF
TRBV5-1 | CASSRTSGSNNEQYF
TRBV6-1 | CASSEALPGQNTEAFF
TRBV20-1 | CSARETGNSNQPQHF
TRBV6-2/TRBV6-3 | CASSYSPTWSYNEQFF
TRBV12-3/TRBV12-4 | CAGSFRPSSTDTQYF
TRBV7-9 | CASSPSGTGGPSSYEQYF
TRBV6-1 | CASSERVGRGYEQYF
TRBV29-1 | CSVEDRTGPNEQFF
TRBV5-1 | CASSRRGRSDTGELFF